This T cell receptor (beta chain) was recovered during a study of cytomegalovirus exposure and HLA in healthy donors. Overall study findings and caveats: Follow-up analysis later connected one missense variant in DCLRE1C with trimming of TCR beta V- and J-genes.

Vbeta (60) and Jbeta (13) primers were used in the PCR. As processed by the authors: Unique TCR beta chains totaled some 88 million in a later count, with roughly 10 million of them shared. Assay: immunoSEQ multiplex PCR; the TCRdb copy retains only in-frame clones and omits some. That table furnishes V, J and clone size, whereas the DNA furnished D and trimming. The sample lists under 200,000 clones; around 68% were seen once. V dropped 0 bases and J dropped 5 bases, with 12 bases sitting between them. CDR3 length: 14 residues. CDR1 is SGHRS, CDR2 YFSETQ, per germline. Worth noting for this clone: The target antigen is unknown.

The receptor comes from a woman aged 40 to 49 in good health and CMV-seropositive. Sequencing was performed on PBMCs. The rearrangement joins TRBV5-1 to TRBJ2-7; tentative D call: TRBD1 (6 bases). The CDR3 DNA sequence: TGCGCCAGCAGCTTGGTAGGGGGTAGGGACGAGCAGTACTTC. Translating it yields CASSLVGGRDEQYF.